These 15 T cell receptor beta chains came from one sample sequenced in a study of blood T cells in healthy people across ages. The authors ran a second PCR of roughly 6 to 12 cycles using a sample-barcoded 5' primer and a J-beta primer mix. Each CDR3 protein gets one entry after TCRdb re-called the 5' RACE reads with MiXCR. The profile shows 1.8 million or so distinct CDR3 sequences, about 39% of them singletons. Sequenced: blood. These receptors all stem from a human donor in good health.

This clonotype was detected a few times. V gene TRBV11-2 combines with J gene TRBJ1-2; 8 bases agree with TRBD1. V lost 5 bases and J lost 4; bases outside the gene matches: 9. Germline CDR1 reads SGHAT; CDR2 reads FQNNGV. The length of the CDR3 is 15 residues. CDR3 DNA: TGTGCCAGCAGCCGCCCGGGACAGGTGCTCTATGGCTACACCTTC. It specifies CASSRPGQVLYGYTF. The variable domain in full, completed from reference TRBV11-2 and TRBJ1-2, reads EAGVAQSPRYKIIEKRQSVAFWCNPISGHATLYWYQQILGQGPKLLIQFQNNGVVDDSQLPKDRFSAERLKGVDSTLKIQPAKLEDSAVYLCASSRPGQVLYGYTFGSGTRLTVV.

This clonotype showed up just once. The chain has TRBV5-1 and TRBJ2-5; 13 nucleotides agree with TRBD2. The length of the CDR3 is 15 residues. Germline CDR1 is SGHRS and CDR2 is YFSETQ. V lost 4 bases and J lost 6; bases outside the gene matches: 6. CDR3 DNA sequence: TGCGCCAGCAGCGCCACTAGCGGGGGGGCCCAGACCCAGTACTTC. This encodes CASSATSGGAQTQYF. Using reference TRBV5-1 and TRBJ2-5 for the parts outside the CDR3, the full variable domain is KAGVTQTPRYLIKTRGQQVTLSCSPISGHRSVSWYQQTPGQGLQFLFEYFSETQRNKGNFPGRFSGRQFSNSRSEMNVSTLELGDSALYLCASSATSGGAQTQYFGPGTRLLVL.

J is TRBJ1-4 and V is TRBV7-9; unclear D gene. The germline V gene has CDR1 SEHNR and CDR2 FQNEAQ (reference sequence). Trimming removed 7 bases at V and 0 bases at J, with 12 bases between. The CDR3 runs to 15 residues. CDR3 protein: CASNPLGSTNEKLFF. The CDR3 DNA reads as TGTGCCAGCAACCCCTTGGGCTCAACTAATGAAAAACTGTTTTTT.

This clonotype occurred a few times. V is TRBV28 and J is TRBJ1-1; no firm D call. Germline CDR1 MDHEN, CDR2 SYDVKM. There are 15 residues in the CDR3. V was cut by 7 bases and J by 1 base, with 16 bases left in between. The CDR3 nucleotides are TGTGCCAGCAATCTCGCAGGACTTCCGAACACTGAAGCTTTCTTT. This gives the protein CASNLAGLPNTEAFF.

The CDR3 DNA follows: TGCAGTGCTAGAGACGTCTTCAAGACATTGAGAGGGACTGAAGCTTTCTTT. Translated, it gives CSARDVFKTLRGTEAFF. The gene calls are TRBV20-1 and TRBJ1-1; no clear D. The CDR3 totals 17 residues. Germline-derived CDR1 and CDR2 are DFQATT and SNEGSKA (reference sequence). Trimming took off 0 bases at V and 5 bases at J, with 22 bases between the two ends.

This sequence joins TRBV9 and TRBJ2-5; D gene uncertain. There are 16 residues in the CDR3. V dropped 4 bases and J dropped 1 base, with 17 bases sitting between them. Germline V gene data show CDR1 as SGDLS and CDR2 as YYNGEE. The CDR3 is CASSSGTTALQETQYF. The CDR3 bases are TGTGCCAGCAGCTCAGGCACTACGGCACTCCAAGAGACCCAGTACTTC.

This clonotype has only a few counts. The genes are TRBV6-1 and TRBJ1-1, with TRBD1 matching over 8 bases. V was clipped by 7 bases and J by 2 bases; unmatched bases: 9. Germline CDR1 reads MNHNS; CDR2 reads SASEGT. This CDR3 has 15 amino acids. Here the CDR3 reads CASIGPGQGNTEAFF. For the CDR3, the DNA is TGTGCCAGCATCGGGCCAGGACAGGGAAACACTGAAGCTTTCTTT.

This chain links TRBV25-1 with TRBJ1-1; tentatively, D is TRBD1 (6 bases). Germline V gene data show CDR1 as MGHDK and CDR2 as SYGVNS. V gave up 5 bases and J gave up 3 bases, with 16 bases separating them. The CDR3 is 15 residues long. Here the CDR3 reads CASSPYRDTHTEAFF. CDR3 bases: TGTGCCAGCAGTCCCTACCGGGACACTCACACTGAAGCTTTCTTT.

CDR3 bases: TGCAGTGCTAGAATTAGCTCCTACGAGCAGTACTTC. It yields the protein CSARISSYEQYF. The V gene is TRBV20-1, the J gene TRBJ2-7, with D uncertain. Germline V CDR1 and CDR2: DFQATT, SNEGSKA (reference sequence). V lost 2 bases and J lost 0, with 5 bases in between. The CDR3 runs to 12 residues.

The chain employs TRBV12-3 or TRBV12-4 and TRBJ2-6, with D perhaps TRBD1 (6 bases). The CDR3 spans 14 residues. Trimming stripped 4 bases from V and 9 bases from J, with 13 bases between. CDR3 in amino acids: CASSSQGMDNVLTF. The CDR3 nucleotides are TGTGCCAGCAGTTCCCAGGGGATGGACAACGTCCTGACTTTC.

This clonotype was found a few times. The chain is built from TRBV28 and TRBJ2-6, with D unresolved. The CDR3 is 17 amino acids. The germline V gene encodes CDR1 MDHEN and CDR2 SYDVKM. Between the trimmed V and J ends, which lost 4 bases and 0 bases, there was a span of 13 bases. The CDR3 nucleotides read TGTGCCAGCAGTTCCCCCGGTTTCCCCTCTGGGGCCAACGTCCTGACTTTC. This translates into CASSSPGFPSGANVLTF.

The V gene is TRBV20-1, the J gene TRBJ2-1, with D possibly being TRBD1 or TRBD2 (5 bases each). The V end lost 1 base, the J end lost 7 bases, and 17 bases lay between the germline ends. CDR3 length equals 15 residues. Germline V CDR1 and CDR2: DFQATT, SNEGSKA (reference sequence). This CDR3 reads CSARGRDQSWNEQFF. Here the CDR3 DNA reads TGCAGTGCTAGAGGTCGGGACCAAAGTTGGAATGAGCAGTTCTTC.

J is TRBJ2-7 and V is TRBV20-1; the D call may be TRBD1 or TRBD2 (5 bases each). Germline V CDR1 and CDR2: DFQATT, SNEGSKA (reference sequence). The CDR3 has 15 amino acids. The V gene lost 1 base and the J gene lost 7 bases, with 20 bases spanning the gap. CDR3 sequence (DNA): TGCAGTGCTAGAGGGGGAGAACAGGTCATAGGGGAGCAGTACTTC. Translating gives CSARGGEQVIGEQYF.

This clonotype was detected a few times. This sequence joins TRBV7-2 and TRBJ2-7; 8 bases fit TRBD2. The ends lost 5 bases at V and 4 bases at J; junction bases unmatched: 10. The germline V gene encodes CDR1 SGHTA and CDR2 FQGNSA. The CDR3 sequence is 15 residues long. The CDR3 sequence: CASSKPGGPKYEQYF. CDR3 in DNA: TGTGCCAGCAGCAAACCGGGGGGGCCTAAATACGAGCAGTACTTC.

This clonotype was seen a handful of times. J is TRBJ2-7 and V is TRBV5-1, with D possibly TRBD1 on 5 matching bases. The germline V and J ends were trimmed by 4 bases and 3 bases, with 11 bases remaining between them. Germline V gene lookup returns CDR1 SGHRS and CDR2 YFSETQ. This CDR3 is built from 13 residues. Here the CDR3 DNA reads TGCGCCAGCAGCGCGGACACGGTCTACGAGCAGTACTTC. Its translation is CASSADTVYEQYF.